This T cell receptor beta chain was sequenced in a study of T cell responses to AZD1222 COVID-19 vaccine. The study, taken as a whole, reports: In the spike-specific TCR repertoire, nearly half reportedly target unmutated variant regions. Donors were chiefly white British, with a greater number of females, and clonal diversity was perhaps underestimated. Dominant CD4 TCR responses targeted spike regions 160-218 and 743-854. Compared with day 0, the breadth and depth of the Spike-specific TCR repertoire rose significantly after two doses of AZD1222.

Sequenced by immunoSEQ multiplex PCR; TCRdb stores in-frame clones only, minus some. The table records around 120,000 clones, approximately 84% of them present only once. The CDR3 extends over 12 amino acids. V was cut by 2 bases and J by 3 bases, with 4 bases left in between. Germline loops: CDR1 LGHNA, CDR2 YSLEER. This clone turned up a few times. Its target is not known. The chain uses TRBV4-3 and TRBJ1-2; D is unclear. The sequenced sample was peripheral blood, obtained on day 0 of AZD1222 vaccination. The TCR was taken from an adult in good health. CDR3: CASSQRDYGYTF. The CDR3 DNA is TGCGCCAGCAGCCAAAGGGACTATGGCTACACCTTC.